The clone carrying this T cell receptor delta chain is categorized as medium-sized (0.01 to 0.1%). Other nucleotide sequences in the sample specify the same CDR3. This record belongs to a study of gamma-delta T cells after stem cell transplantation. The CDR3 sequence is 16 residues long. V was pared by 3 bases and J by 2 bases, with 7 bases of the junction left unmatched. Germline V lookup: CDR1 GEAIGNYY, CDR2 EKD. TCRdb reapplied CATT to the RT-PCR reads. The sample has some 10,000 delta-chain clones; 1% to 1.5% are singletons. The sample was gamma-delta T cells. This chain connects TRDV2 to TRDJ1; TRDD3 aligns across 11 bases. This sequence originates from a human donor. It is not recorded whose cells these are; they may come from a transplant donor. The chain's CDR3 is CACDRLGDKRTDKLIF. The CDR3 nucleotides read TGTGCCTGTGACCGACTGGGGGATAAGCGGACCGATAAACTCATCTTT.